This section outlines one TCR beta chain sequence together with its context. The antigen it binds to is not known. Nothing much larger sits one base from this clone, and base qualities are not available. The data derive from a study of control samples from healthy donors and cancer patients (dated by TCRdb to about 2020). The method was the immunoSEQ multiplex PCR assay. Sourced from immuneACCESS, this table was stored by TCRdb with only in-frame sequences that have V and J called. A share of the clones is absent; for the studies checked, an unresolved V gene accounts for under half, and the remainder has no known explanation. In all, the sample holds 50,000 or so clones, and approximately 93% of those were seen once. Roughly a quarter of the sample is held by the ten biggest clonotypes. The V and J ends are trimmed by 0 bases and 4 bases, leaving 4 bases between them. CDR1 and CDR2, per the germline V gene (reference sequence), are SGHKS and YYEKEE. From the cysteine through the phenylalanine, the CDR3 covers 12 amino acids. Of all the DNA, just the CDR3 is kept, 36 bases in frame from base 1.

The sequencing input was PBMCs. The sequence was obtained from a woman between 45 and 60 years old with head and neck cancer. This sequence uses TRBV5-5 and TRBJ1-1; confidence is insufficient to name the D gene. The CDR3 sequence is CASSLAVTEAFF. The nucleotide sequence reads as follows: TGTGCCAGCAGCTTGGCTGTCACTGAAGCTTTCTTT.